Below, one TCR beta chain is given with its context. In the same sample, other DNA sequences code for this CDR3. The sample originates from a study of blood T cell repertoires in COVID-19. Assay used: immunoSEQ multiplex PCR; TCRdb lists only in-frame clones, some missing. The data show some 390,000 clones, 85% to 90% seen once. Sequencing was performed on PBMCs or T cells enriched from blood (not recorded which). The clonotype was recovered from a woman younger than 45 who had recovered from COVID-19.

DNA of the CDR3: TGTGCCAGCAGCCCAAGGACAGGGTTGAACACTGAAGCTTTCTTT. Amino acid sequence: CASSPRTGLNTEAFF. The chain links TRBV7-2 to TRBJ1-1; 8 nucleotides match TRBD1. The germline CDR1 and CDR2 sequences are SGHTA and FQGNSA. This CDR3 is 15 amino acids long. The V gene end was trimmed by 5 bases and the J gene end by 0 bases; junction bases not matched to a gene: 5.